The present TCR beta chain was sequenced within a study of blood T cell repertoires in COVID-19. Profiled with immunoSEQ multiplex PCR; TCRdb holds only in-frame clones, not every one. The sample has about 140,000 clones, 75% to 85% seen once. Germline values: CDR1 MNHEY, CDR2 SMNVEV (reference sequence). This CDR3 has 14 amino acids. The V end was cut by 8 bases, the J end by 0 bases, with 11 bases between. Material for sequencing was peripheral blood. The receptor was isolated from a woman aged 80 or older with acute or convalescent COVID-19. V and J are TRBV27 and TRBJ1-5; D ambiguous. The CDR3 spells CASAGIYSNQPQHF. In DNA, the CDR3 is TGTGCCAGCGCGGGAATTTATAGCAATCAGCCCCAGCATTTT.